This T cell receptor (beta chain) was sequenced for a study of patients and donors after allogeneic stem cell transplantation. The CDR3 is made up of 12 amino acids. Trimming removed 2 bases at V and 5 bases at J, with 4 bases between. This clonotype was seen only a few times. A single record per CDR3 protein comes from TCRdb applying MiXCR to the RT-PCR reads. The profile shows over 150,000 distinct CDR3 sequences, 41% of them singletons. This sequence was found in a human donor who was either an allogeneic HSCT recipient or a stem cell or donor lymphocyte infusion donor (not recorded which). It is not recorded whose cells these are; they may come from a transplant donor. The chain recombines TRBV12-3 or TRBV12-4 with TRBJ1-3; D is uncertain. Sequenced sample: blood, either unsorted or a sorted T cell fraction (not recorded which). CDR3 coding DNA: TGTGCCAGCAGTTTACAGAGAAACACCATATATTTT. Translating it yields CASSLQRNTIYF.